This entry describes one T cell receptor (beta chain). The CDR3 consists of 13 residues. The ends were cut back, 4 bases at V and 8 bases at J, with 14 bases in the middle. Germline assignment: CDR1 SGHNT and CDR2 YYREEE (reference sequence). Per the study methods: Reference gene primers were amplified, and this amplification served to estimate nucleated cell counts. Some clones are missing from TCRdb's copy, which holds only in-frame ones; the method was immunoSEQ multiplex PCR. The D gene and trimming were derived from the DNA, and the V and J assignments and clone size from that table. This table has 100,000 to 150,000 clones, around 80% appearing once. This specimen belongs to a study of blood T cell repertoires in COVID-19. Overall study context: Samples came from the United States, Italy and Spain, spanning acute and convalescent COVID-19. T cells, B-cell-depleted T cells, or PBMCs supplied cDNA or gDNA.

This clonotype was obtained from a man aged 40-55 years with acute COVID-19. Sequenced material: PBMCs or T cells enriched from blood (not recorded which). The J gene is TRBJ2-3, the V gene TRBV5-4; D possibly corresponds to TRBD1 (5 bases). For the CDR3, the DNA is TGTGCCAGCAGCCCCGATCAGGGCGGTACGCAGTATTTT. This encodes CASSPDQGGTQYF.